This T cell receptor (beta chain) is drawn from a study of human CD8 memory T cell subsets (dated by TCRdb to the early 2020s). Study-wide context: To assess clonal relationships, the TCRbeta repertoires of stem-like (TSTEM), progenitor exhausted-like (TPEX) and effector memory CD8+ T cell subsets were compared. Six donors each provided TSTEM, TPEX and effector memory subsets, and TCRbeta repertoires were obtained from all six.

Overall study outcomes, separate from this receptor: Both stem-like subsets shared clonotypes with effector memory cells, but TSTEM and TPEX repertoires overlapped minimally, suggesting distinct antigen spectra. TSTEM and TPEX subsets showed similarly high normalized Shannon-Wiener diversity, whereas effector memory subsets were comparatively less diverse. Only TCRbeta chains were sequenced, and repertoire comparisons rested on a handful of donors tested with paired t-tests and Bonferroni correction. Based on Chao1 estimates, TSTEM subsets appeared to have greater repertoire diversity than TPEX subsets, which could potentially reflect a broader range of specificities.

Instrument used: NextSeq 550. A Human TCR Profiling Kit was used to prepare UMI-labeled 5' RACE TCRbeta libraries. Every TCRbeta library was prepared in parallel with an identical number of PCR cycles. The authors' analysis ran thus. The number of functional CDR3beta clonotypes in each TCRbeta library ranged from about 2,700 to 20,000. MIGEC 1.2.9 was used for UMI extraction and consensus assembly, with at least three reads per UMI being required. In-frame CDR3beta repertoires were extracted with MiXCR 3.0.3. Each sample was downsampled to 42,000 randomly selected UMIs before diversity metrics were calculated in VDJtools 1.2.1. For the top 3,000 clones of each sample pair, the repertoire overlap metrics D, R and F2 were calculated in VDJtools. The reads underwent TCRdb reprocessing, giving one record for each CDR3 protein sequence and no DNA. The V and J calls reflect TCRdb's pipeline rather than the authors' work. The sample table gives about 17,000 distinct CDR3 sequences. Approximately 6.1% of the sample is held by the ten biggest clonotypes.

Measured from the cysteine to the phenylalanine, the CDR3 is 15 residues long. Only the protein is available. For CDR1 and CDR2, the germline V gene lists MDHEN and SYDVKM. Stem-like memory CD8+ T cells (TSTEM) were defined as CCR7+ PD-1- TIGIT- cells. Peripheral blood mononuclear cells were isolated from healthy donor buffy coats by density gradient separation. In the study, total CD8+ T cells were enriched by negative magnetic separation with EasySep or MojoSort CD8+ T cell isolation kits. For each subset, total RNA was extracted using an RNeasy Mini Kit from duplicate vials of approximately 160,000 sorted CD8+ T cells. PBMCs were used either fresh or after being cryopreserved in fetal bovine serum containing about 11% DMSO. Fluorescence-activated cell sorting on a FACSAria III was used to sort CD8+ T cell subsets to purity. Worth noting for this clonotype: Its specific antigen is unknown.

The origin of this receptor is a human donor in good health. Rearrangement joined TRBV28 to TRBJ2-3; TCRdb's D gene call, TRBD1, goes unchecked for lack of DNA. Sequencing was done on a sample of CD8+ stem-like memory T cells (TSCM and TCM) sorted from PBMCs. The meaning of the sample's cell subset or site label: stem-like memory CD8 T cells (TSTEM), CCR7+ PD-1- TIGIT-. The CDR3 amino acid sequence is: CASKFETGRTDTQYF.